Below, 12 T cell receptor beta chains from the same sample are listed, as sequenced in a study of shared clonotypes between healthy human individuals. The table came from immunoSEQ multiplex PCR; TCRdb's copy has only in-frame clones and leaves some out. The table has around 2,100,000 clones, about 95% seen once. Naive-designated CD8 cells lacked CD45RO, were positively enriched for CCR7, and omitted terminally differentiated effector memory CD45RA+ cells. Sequenced sample: naive CD8+ T cells sorted from blood. These receptor sequences come from a man younger than 35 in good health.

This clone occurred a few times. This chain links TRBV30 with TRBJ2-1; no definite D call. CDR1 GTSNPN and CDR2 SVGIG come from the germline V gene (reference sequence). V dropped 5 bases and J dropped 5 bases, with 7 bases sitting between them. This CDR3 is built from 11 residues. The CDR3 region has the DNA TGTGCCTGGGACTTCAACAATGAGCAGTTCTTC. Its translation: CAWDFNNEQFF.

The chain joins TRBV28 to TRBJ1-3; possible D gene TRBD1, 6 bases. This CDR3 is 9 amino acids long. Trimming stripped 2 bases from V and 16 bases from J, with 6 bases between. Germline values: CDR1 MDHEN, CDR2 SYDVKM. CDR3 bases: TGTGCCAGCAGTTTAGGGGGCTATTTT. Amino acids: CASSLGGYF.

As regards this clone: Different DNA sequences within this sample yield the same CDR3. The chain links TRBV4-3 to TRBJ2-7; no clear D gene. Germline values: CDR1 LGHNA, CDR2 YSLEER. This CDR3 is 15 amino acids long. Trimming took off 0 bases at V and 0 bases at J, with 9 bases between the two ends. The CDR3 loop is CASSQDTGTSYEQYF. CDR3 sequence (DNA): TGCGCCAGCAGCCAAGATACGGGTACCTCCTACGAGCAGTACTTC.

This sequence joins TRBV27 and TRBJ1-1; unclear D gene. CDR1 is MNHEY, CDR2 SMNVEV, per germline (reference sequence). The CDR3 spans 14 residues. V lost 5 bases to trimming and J lost 7 bases, with 17 bases between them. The CDR3 loop is CASSPEQTYDEAFF. In DNA, the CDR3 is TGTGCCAGCAGTCCCGAACAGACCTACGATGAAGCTTTCTTT.

A note on this clone: At one of its ends the junction is not consistent with the germline gene, which may arise from a read error. The chain is built from TRBV19 and TRBJ1-1; TRBD1 matches 7 bases. The CDR3 length is 14 residues. Germline CDR1 and CDR2: LNHDA and SQIVND (reference sequence). The CDR3, as DNA: TGTGCCAGCATGCGGACAGGAATGAACACGGAAGCTTTCTTT. Protein: CASMRTGMNTEAFF.

In the case of this clone: The same CDR3 is also encoded by other DNA sequences in this sample. The chain employs TRBV5-4 and TRBJ2-7; 8 bases map to TRBD1. The CDR3 covers 14 residues. Germline V CDR1 and CDR2: SGHNT, YYREEE (reference sequence). The trim removed 4 bases at V and 0 bases at J, leaving 3 bases unmatched. The CDR3 DNA reads as TGTGCCAGCAGCCGGGACAGGTCCTCCTACGAGCAGTACTTC. Its translation: CASSRDRSSYEQYF.

The J gene is TRBJ1-2, the V gene TRBV6-6, with 7 bases fitting TRBD1. The CDR3 covers 15 residues. V shed 6 bases and J 3 bases; nucleotides not matched to a gene: 10. CDR1 and CDR2 from the germline V gene are MNHNY and SVGAGI (reference sequence). Written as DNA, the CDR3 is TGTGCCAGCAGGGCGGACAGGTGGGGGGACTATGGCTACACCTTC. It yields the protein CASRADRWGDYGYTF.

The chain carries TRBV5-1 and TRBJ2-3; 10 positions match TRBD2. The V gene end was trimmed by 6 bases and the J gene end by 5 bases; junction bases not matched to a gene: 9. The germline gives CDR1 SGHRS, CDR2 YFSETQ. This CDR3 has 15 amino acids. Written as DNA, the CDR3 is TGCGCCAGCACGAGGGCTAGCGGGGGAATAGATACGCAGTATTTT. It translates to CASTRASGGIDTQYF.

The V call is TRBV15, the J call TRBJ2-7; D might be TRBD1 (5 bases). Trimming stripped 6 bases from V and 3 bases from J, with 18 bases between. This CDR3 comprises 15 residues. Germline values: CDR1 LNHNV, CDR2 YYDKDF (reference sequence). DNA for the CDR3: TGTGCCACCAGTCCCCGAGACAGAACATACTACGAGCAGTACTTC. The encoded protein is CATSPRDRTYYEQYF.

J is TRBJ2-3 and V is TRBV13; 9 bases agree with TRBD2. Trimming cost V 5 bases and J 1 base; bases outside gene matches: 4. The germline V gene has CDR1 PRHDT and CDR2 FYEKMQ (reference sequence). The CDR3 contains 15 residues. The CDR3 here is CASSLERGGTDTQYF. Written as DNA, the CDR3 is TGTGCCAGCAGCCTAGAGCGGGGGGGCACAGATACGCAGTATTTT. Supplemented by reference TRBV13 and TRBJ2-3, the full variable domain reads AAGVIQSPRHLIKEKRETATLKCYPIPRHDTVYWYQQGPGQDPQFLISFYEKMQSDKGSIPDRFSAQQFSDYHSELNMSSLELGDSALYFCASSLERGGTDTQYFGPGTRLTVL.

This chain uses TRBV11-2 with TRBJ1-2; TRBD1 agrees at 12 bases. Looked up from germline, CDR1 is SGHAT and CDR2 is FQNNGV. After removal of 5 bases from V and 3 bases from J, the junction contained 4 bases not matched to a gene. The CDR3 extends over 15 amino acids. CDR3 region: CASSPGQGAYYGYTF. In DNA, the CDR3 is TGTGCCAGCAGCCCGGGACAGGGGGCGTACTATGGCTACACCTTC.

V gene TRBV27 combines with J gene TRBJ1-5; D not resolved. Germline V CDR1 and CDR2: MNHEY, SMNVEV (reference sequence). Trimming took off 7 bases at V and 9 bases at J, with 16 bases between the two ends. The CDR3 is 13 amino acids. Here the CDR3 DNA reads TGTGCCAGCACCTCAGGCGAAAACCGGCCCCAGCATTTT. The encoded protein is CASTSGENRPQHF.